These 30 T cell receptor beta chains came from one sample sequenced in a study of T cell changes during pregnancy in multiple sclerosis. The protocol was immunoSEQ multiplex PCR, while the TCRdb copy is restricted to in-frame clones and leaves out a portion. The data contain roughly 35,000 clones, 90% of them seen just once; the ten biggest clones take up about an eighth. This specimen was CD8+ T cells from peripheral blood mononuclear cells, taken in the first trimester of pregnancy. The receptors derive from a female donor with multiple sclerosis, enrolled in a pregnancy study.

The chain joins TRBV14 to TRBJ1-2; a possible D gene is TRBD1 (5 bases). Germline V gives CDR1 SGHDN, CDR2 FVKESK. The CDR3 spans 15 residues. With 4 bases removed from V and 4 bases from J, the gap between germline ends came to 16 bases. The CDR3 region is CASSPRQPSFYGYTF. Here the CDR3 DNA reads TGTGCCAGCAGCCCCCGACAGCCATCCTTCTATGGCTACACCTTC.

V is TRBV14 and J is TRBJ2-7; 13 bases agree with TRBD2. This CDR3 comprises 12 residues. Trimming removed 8 bases from V and 6 bases from J; junction bases left unmatched: 1. CDR1 is SGHDN, CDR2 FVKESK, per germline. CDR3 residues: CASGLAGVEQYF. In DNA, the CDR3 is TGTGCCAGCGGACTAGCGGGAGTCGAGCAGTACTTC.

The rearrangement uses TRBV28 and TRBJ2-7; D is uncertain. Trimming removed 3 bases from V and 6 bases from J, with 9 bases in between. There are 12 residues in the CDR3. Looked up from germline, CDR1 is MDHEN and CDR2 is SYDVKM. The CDR3 loop reads CASSLLSREQYF. In nucleotides, the CDR3 is TGTGCCAGCAGTTTGCTGAGCCGCGAGCAGTACTTC.

The CDR3 sequence is CASSHPGDYNEQFF. CDR3 sequence (DNA): TGTGCCAGTAGTCACCCGGGGGACTACAATGAGCAGTTCTTC. The chain joins TRBV19 to TRBJ2-1; possibly TRBD2 for D (6 bases). Germline V gene lookup returns CDR1 LNHDA and CDR2 SQIVND (reference sequence). The CDR3 is 14 amino acids. The V and J ends lost 5 bases and 3 bases respectively, with 11 bases between them.

CDR3 in amino acids: CASSLYPGTGEMKQYF. CDR3 coding DNA: TGTGCCAGCAGTTTATACCCCGGGACAGGGGAGATGAAGCAGTACTTC. The rearrangement links TRBV27 to TRBJ2-7; 10 bases are a match to TRBD1. The ends lost 1 base at V and 8 bases at J; junction bases unmatched: 11. Germline V lookup: CDR1 MNHEY, CDR2 SMNVEV (reference sequence). CDR3 length: 16 residues.

The rearrangement links TRBV19 to TRBJ1-1; D might be TRBD1 (5 bases). This CDR3 comprises 15 residues. V was trimmed by 1 base and J by 1 base, leaving 10 bases between them. CDR1 LNHDA and CDR2 SQIVND come from the germline V gene (reference sequence). CDR3 sequence (DNA): TGTGCCAGTAGTATAGTTGGGGGGTCGAACACTGAAGCTTTCTTT. Protein sequence: CASSIVGGSNTEAFF.

V gene TRBV5-1 combines with J gene TRBJ2-3, with 11 bases fitting TRBD2. The CDR3 contains 17 residues. CDR1 is SGHRS and CDR2 is YFSETQ in the germline V gene. J lost 6 bases, V lost 4 bases, and 13 bases had no gene match. The chain's CDR3 is CASSPQEGTSGRDTQYF. CDR3 bases: TGCGCCAGCAGCCCCCAAGAAGGGACTAGCGGCAGGGATACGCAGTATTTT.

This chain connects TRBV29-1 to TRBJ2-2; 8 bases are shared with TRBD2. The CDR3 length is 13 residues. Germline values: CDR1 SQVTM, CDR2 ANQGSEA. The V and J ends lost 4 bases and 6 bases, in that order; junction bases with no gene match: 4. The CDR3 DNA follows: TGCAGCGTTGGGCGGGAGGTTGCCGGGGAGCTGTTTTTT. It encodes CSVGREVAGELFF.

This sequence joins TRBV27 and TRBJ1-5; TRBD1 matches at 8 bases. Unmatched junction bases numbered 1, after V lost 3 bases and J lost 3 bases. The germline gives CDR1 MNHEY, CDR2 SMNVEV (reference sequence). This CDR3 is 14 amino acids long. The DNA of the CDR3 is TGTGCCAGCAGTTTGACAGGGGTCAATCAGCCCCAGCATTTT. Translating it yields CASSLTGVNQPQHF.

Only a few counts were recorded for this clone. The chain couples TRBV28 to TRBJ2-2, with TRBD2 as a possible D gene (6 bases). The length of the CDR3 is 16 residues. The V and J ends lost 1 base and 0 bases respectively, with 9 bases between them. CDR1 is MDHEN and CDR2 is SYDVKM in the germline V gene. CDR3 residues: CASSLLRDSNTGELFF. The CDR3 nucleotides are TGTGCCAGCAGTTTATTGAGGGACTCGAACACCGGGGAGCTGTTTTTT.

This chain joins TRBV19 and TRBJ2-1; TRBD2 is a possible D gene (8 bases). V was cut by 8 bases and J by 6 bases, with 20 bases left in between. Germline CDR1 reads LNHDA; CDR2 reads SQIVND (reference sequence). This CDR3 has 15 residues. The CDR3 protein is CASHPGTRDSNEQFF. The DNA for the CDR3 is TGTGCCAGTCACCCGGGGACTAGGGACAGCAATGAGCAGTTCTTC.

The rearrangement joins TRBV30 to TRBJ2-4; no clear D. V lost 0 bases and J lost 0, with 12 bases in between. The CDR3 covers 16 residues. CDR1 is GTSNPN and CDR2 is SVGIG in the germline V gene (reference sequence). CDR3 protein: CAWSVLRWIAKNIQYF. As DNA, the CDR3 is TGTGCCTGGAGTGTACTAAGGTGGATAGCCAAAAACATTCAGTACTTC.

The chain couples TRBV7-9 to TRBJ2-1; D gene unclear. V shed 5 bases and J shed 8 bases, with 16 bases lying between them. Germline loops: CDR1 SEHNR, CDR2 FQNEAQ (reference sequence). The CDR3 length is 14 residues. CDR3 protein: CASSPAVGWDEQFF. The CDR3 DNA sequence: TGTGCCAGCAGCCCCGCAGTGGGCTGGGATGAGCAGTTCTTC.

This chain links TRBV7-9 with TRBJ2-7, with a tentative D call TRBD1 (5 bases). The germline CDR1 and CDR2 sequences are SEHNR and FQNEAQ (reference sequence). Trimming removed 0 bases from V and 4 bases from J, with 10 bases in between. The CDR3 contains 14 residues. CDR3 region: CASSLAWGPYEQYF. The CDR3 DNA follows: TGTGCCAGCAGCTTAGCGTGGGGCCCTTACGAGCAGTACTTC.

V usage is TRBV19 and J usage is TRBJ2-7; maybe TRBD2 (6 bases). The CDR3 sequence is 13 residues long. Germline CDR1 is LNHDA and CDR2 is SQIVND (reference sequence). The V and J ends lost 4 bases and 5 bases respectively, with 12 bases between them. The CDR3 is CASSRGVWDEQYF. CDR3 nucleotide sequence: TGTGCCAGTAGTAGGGGGGTGTGGGACGAGCAGTACTTC.

V is TRBV19 and J is TRBJ1-2, with no clear D. The CDR3 extends over 14 amino acids. V was pared by 7 bases and J by 0 bases, with 12 bases between. Germline V gene lookup returns CDR1 LNHDA and CDR2 SQIVND (reference sequence). Here the CDR3 DNA reads TGTGCCAGTACTATGTCGGGGACTAACTATGGCTACACCTTC. This gives the protein CASTMSGTNYGYTF.

The V call is TRBV9, the J call TRBJ2-7; D unresolved. CDR1 is SGDLS and CDR2 is YYNGEE in the germline V gene. The CDR3 is 14 amino acids. V was clipped by 3 bases and J by 1 base, with 11 bases between them. Written as DNA, the CDR3 is TGTGCCAGCAGCGCCGAGCTAGTTTCCTACGAGCAGTACTTC. Amino acid sequence: CASSAELVSYEQYF.

This clone was seen once. The genes are TRBV2 and TRBJ2-1; D is possibly TRBD2 (6 bases). This CDR3 contains 15 residues. Germline V gene lookup returns CDR1 SNHLY and CDR2 FYNNEI. Trimming took 7 bases from V and 0 from J, leaving 13 bases between them. CDR3 bases: TGTGCCAGCAACGGAGGGACGGCCTCCTACAATGAGCAGTTCTTC. Its translation: CASNGGTASYNEQFF.

The chain is built from TRBV9 and TRBJ2-3; maybe TRBD2 (5 bases). The CDR3 covers 15 residues. Germline CDR1 reads SGDLS; CDR2 reads YYNGEE. With 3 bases removed from V and 5 bases from J, the gap between germline ends came to 16 bases. The DNA of the CDR3 is TGTGCCAGCAGCGGCCGAACCGGACTTGAAGATACGCAGTATTTT. This encodes CASSGRTGLEDTQYF.

The chain combines TRBV13 with TRBJ2-5, with TRBD2 identical over 10 bases. This CDR3 is built from 16 residues. The trim removed 4 bases at V and 4 bases at J, leaving 9 bases unmatched. Looked up from germline, CDR1 is PRHDT and CDR2 is FYEKMQ (reference sequence). Here the CDR3 DNA reads TGTGCCAGCAGCTCGAGGCAGCGGGAGGGCCTAGAGACCCAGTACTTC. The encoded protein is CASSSRQREGLETQYF.

This clone was counted between two and nine times. The chain has TRBV4-3 and TRBJ2-7, with TRBD2 matching 10 bases. Trimming removed 4 bases from V and 3 bases from J; junction bases left unmatched: 6. CDR3 length equals 15 residues. Germline V gene lookup returns CDR1 LGHNA and CDR2 YSLEER. CDR3: CASSPSSGRDYEQYF. CDR3 bases: TGCGCCAGCAGCCCGTCTAGCGGGAGAGACTACGAGCAGTACTTC.

CDR3 in amino acids: CASRGGGRGAYEQYF. For the CDR3, the DNA is TGTGCCAGTAGAGGTGGTGGGAGAGGAGCTTACGAGCAGTACTTC. This chain uses TRBV19 with TRBJ2-7, with D tentatively TRBD2 (5 bases). The V end was cut by 6 bases, the J end by 4 bases, with 19 bases between. This CDR3 region has 15 residues. CDR1 is LNHDA, CDR2 SQIVND, per germline (reference sequence).

This chain uses TRBV28 with TRBJ1-2, with D uncertain. CDR1 is MDHEN, CDR2 SYDVKM, per germline. The CDR3 extends over 14 amino acids. Trimming shortened V by 5 bases and J by 7 bases, and 17 bases separated the two germline ends. The CDR3 sequence: CASSPQQTGIGYTF. The CDR3 coding sequence is TGTGCCAGCAGTCCTCAACAAACGGGTATTGGCTACACCTTC.

The rearrangement joins TRBV6-1 to TRBJ2-3; 7 nucleotides agree with TRBD1. Germline loops: CDR1 MNHNS, CDR2 SASEGT. CDR3 length equals 15 residues. Trimming at V came to 7 bases and at J to 2 bases, leaving 9 bases not matched to a gene. As DNA, the CDR3 is TGTGCCAGCACGGGGACAGCCTCGTACACAGATACGCAGTATTTT. Encoded protein: CASTGTASYTDTQYF.

This rearrangement joins TRBV9 to TRBJ2-1, with 7 bases lining up with TRBD2. The length of the CDR3 is 17 residues. The germline CDR1 and CDR2 sequences are SGDLS and YYNGEE. With V trimmed by 0 bases and J by 6 bases, 12 bases remained unmatched. In nucleotides, the CDR3 is TGTGCCAGCAGCGTAGAAGCGGGGCAGGGCCCGGGCAATGAGCAGTTCTTC. Its translation is CASSVEAGQGPGNEQFF.

The chain couples TRBV7-9 to TRBJ2-7, with D maybe TRBD2 (5 bases). V gave up 4 bases and J gave up 4 bases, with 20 bases separating them. The CDR3 is made up of 16 amino acids. The V gene's germline CDR1 is SEHNR and CDR2 FQNEAQ (reference sequence). The CDR3 here is CASSSPYSGMKYEQYF. The CDR3 bases are TGTGCCAGCAGCTCGCCCTACTCGGGGATGAAATACGAGCAGTACTTC.

Concerning this clone itself: At one end the junction does not follow the germline gene, possibly because of a read error. The V gene is TRBV20-1, the J gene TRBJ2-1, with D unclear. CDR3 length: 10 amino acids. Germline CDR1 and CDR2: DFQATT and SNEGSKA (reference sequence). The CDR3 reads CSAKVEAWVF. The CDR3 coding sequence is TGCAGTGCTAAGGTTGAGGCATGGGTCTTC.

With respect to this clone: Mismatch with germline at one junction end may stem from a read error. The chain recombines TRBV5-6 with TRBJ2-7, with D possibly being TRBD1 (6 bases). Germline V gene lookup returns CDR1 SGHDT and CDR2 YYEEEE. The CDR3 contains 14 residues. The DNA for the CDR3 is TGTGCCAACAGCCCTCCAACAGGGTTGGACGAGCAGTACTTC. Translation gives CANSPPTGLDEQYF.

The gene calls are TRBV6-5 and TRBJ2-1; 7 nucleotides agree with TRBD1. CDR1 MNHEY and CDR2 SVGAGI come from the germline V gene. This CDR3 spans 15 amino acids. The V gene end was trimmed by 6 bases and the J gene end by 8 bases; junction bases not matched to a gene: 13. CDR3 bases: TGTGCCAGCAGCTACGGGACAGCCTTTACGGATGAGCAGTTCTTC. This gives the protein CASSYGTAFTDEQFF.

This clone was seen once. The CDR3 region has the DNA TGTGCCAGCAGTTTCGGCAGGGACTACGAGCAGTACTTC. Translated, it gives CASSFGRDYEQYF. The gene calls are TRBV27 and TRBJ2-7, with D possibly matching TRBD1 (5 bases). V was pared by 3 bases and J by 3 bases, with 9 bases between. The CDR3 spans 13 residues. CDR1 and CDR2 from the germline V gene are MNHEY and SMNVEV (reference sequence).